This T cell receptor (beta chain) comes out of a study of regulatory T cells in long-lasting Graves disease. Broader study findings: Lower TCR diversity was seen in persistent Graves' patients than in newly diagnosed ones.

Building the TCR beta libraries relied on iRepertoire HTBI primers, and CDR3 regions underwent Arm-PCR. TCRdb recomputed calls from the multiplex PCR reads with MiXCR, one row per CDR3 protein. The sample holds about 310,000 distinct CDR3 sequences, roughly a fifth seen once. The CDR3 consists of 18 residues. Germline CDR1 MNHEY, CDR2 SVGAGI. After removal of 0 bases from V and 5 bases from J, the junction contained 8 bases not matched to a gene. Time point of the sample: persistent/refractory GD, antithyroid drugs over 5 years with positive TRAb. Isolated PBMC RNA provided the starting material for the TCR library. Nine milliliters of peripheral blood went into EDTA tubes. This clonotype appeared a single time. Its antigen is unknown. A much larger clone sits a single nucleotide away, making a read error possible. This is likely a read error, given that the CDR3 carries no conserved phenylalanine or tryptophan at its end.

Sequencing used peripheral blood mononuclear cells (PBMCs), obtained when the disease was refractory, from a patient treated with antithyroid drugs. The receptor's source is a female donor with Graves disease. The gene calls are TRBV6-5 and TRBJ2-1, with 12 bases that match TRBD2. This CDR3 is CASSYSPQTSGSHNEQFS. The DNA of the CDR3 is TGTGCCAGCAGTTACTCCCCTCAGACTAGCGGGAGCCACAATGAGCAGTTCTCC.